This entry lists 5 T cell receptor beta chains sequenced from one sample in a study of blood T cell repertoires in COVID-19. TCRdb's table, derived via immunoSEQ multiplex PCR, lists solely in-frame clones and lacks some. Among 100,000 to 150,000 clones, about 80% were seen once, and the ten largest hold 3.8%. The sample was peripheral blood. The receptor set was obtained from a woman in her 50s with acute or convalescent COVID-19.

V usage is TRBV5-1 and J usage is TRBJ2-3, with D unclear. This CDR3 has 12 residues. The V and J ends lost 0 bases and 8 bases respectively, with 7 bases between them. Germline loops: CDR1 SGHRS, CDR2 YFSETQ. The CDR3 DNA reads as TGCGCCAGCAGCTTGGAGAGTGGTACGCAGTATTTT. This sequence encodes CASSLESGTQYF.

The gene calls are TRBV11-3 and TRBJ2-7; 7 nucleotides agree with TRBD2. Germline-derived CDR1 and CDR2 are SGHNT and YENEEA. The CDR3 covers 13 residues. V lost 5 bases, J lost 6 bases, and 7 bases stayed unmatched. In DNA, the CDR3 is TGTGCCAGCAGCCCCCAGTCGGGGGGCGAGCAGTACTTC. Its translation: CASSPQSGGEQYF.

V usage is TRBV7-9 and J usage is TRBJ2-7; D is undetermined. The germline V gene has CDR1 SEHNR and CDR2 FQNEAQ (reference sequence). Trimming removed 4 bases from V and 4 bases from J, with 8 bases in between. CDR3 length: 12 residues. The CDR3 protein is CASSSLGYEQYF. In nucleotides, the CDR3 is TGTGCCAGCAGCTCCCTAGGTTACGAGCAGTACTTC.

This sequence joins TRBV2 and TRBJ1-1; perhaps TRBD1 as D (6 bases). Germline lookup yields CDR1 SNHLY and CDR2 FYNNEI. V shed 4 bases and J shed 5 bases, with 20 bases lying between them. The CDR3 loop spans 16 amino acids. CDR3 nucleotides: TGTGCCAGCAGTGCCCAGGACAGCCGGATAGGGACTGAAGCTTTCTTT. Its protein is CASSAQDSRIGTEAFF.

The chain uses TRBV12-3 or TRBV12-4 and TRBJ1-1, with D unresolved. CDR3 size: 13 residues. The V end lost 3 bases, the J end lost 6 bases, and 11 bases lay between the germline ends. The CDR3 region has the DNA TGTGCCAGCAGTTTGCGGGGTGGGGCTGAAGCTTTCTTT. Protein product: CASSLRGGAEAFF.